The following is a T cell receptor beta chain sequence with its context. Its antigen is unknown. This sample is drawn from a study of cytomegalovirus exposure and HLA in healthy donors. PCR used 60 Vbeta primers and 13 Jbeta primers. The data were produced by immunoSEQ multiplex PCR, yet TCRdb's version contains in-frame clones alone and is incomplete. The repertoire holds around 110,000 clones, less than 80% seen once, with roughly 10% in the top ten. CDR1 is MDHEN and CDR2 is SYDVKM in the germline V gene. Trimming took 5 bases from V and 4 from J, leaving 12 bases between them. There are 14 residues in the CDR3. Study conclusions and caveats: The classifier, whose performance was assessed in both the original and validation cohorts, reportedly diagnosed cytomegalovirus status with high specificity and sensitivity. Presence/absence analysis assumed near-uniform sequencing depth across donors. Donor immune exposure was known only as CMV serostatus.

The sample was PBMCs. This receptor was taken from a middle-aged woman in good health and CMV-seropositive. The V call is TRBV28, the J call TRBJ2-1; D not resolved. CDR3 nucleotide sequence: TGTGCCAGCAGTCCCCCGCTAGAATACAATGAGCAGTTCTTC. It encodes CASSPPLEYNEQFF. The complete variable domain, with remaining parts taken from reference TRBV28 and TRBJ2-1, reads DVKVTQSSRYLVKRTGEKVFLECVQDMDHENMFWYRQDPGLGLRLIYFSYDVKMKEKGDIPEGYSVSREKKERFSLILESASTNQTSMYLCASSPPLEYNEQFFGPGTRLTVL.